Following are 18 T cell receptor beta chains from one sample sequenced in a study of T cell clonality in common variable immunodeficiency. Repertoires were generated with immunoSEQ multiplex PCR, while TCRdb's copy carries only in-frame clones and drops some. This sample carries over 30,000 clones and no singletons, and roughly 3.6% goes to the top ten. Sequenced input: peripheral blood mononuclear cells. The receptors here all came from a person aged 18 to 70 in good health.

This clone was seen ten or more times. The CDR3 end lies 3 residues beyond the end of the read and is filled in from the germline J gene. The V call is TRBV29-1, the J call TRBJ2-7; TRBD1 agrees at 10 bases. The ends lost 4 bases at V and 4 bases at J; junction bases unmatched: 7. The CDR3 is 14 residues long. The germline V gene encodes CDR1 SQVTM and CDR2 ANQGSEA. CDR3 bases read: TGCAGCGTTGTTCTAGGGGACAGGGGTTACGAG. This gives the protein CSVVLGDRGYE. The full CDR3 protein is CSVVLGDRGYEQYF.

The CDR3 loop reads CASSLEGGGGSYEQYF. CDR3 DNA, as far as it was read: TGTGCCAGCAGCTTAGAGGGCGGGGGAGGGTCCTACGAG. The V gene is TRBV13, the J gene TRBJ2-7; 7 nucleotides line up with TRBD2. The sequenced fragment ends 3 residues before the CDR3 boundary, so the rest is inferred from the germline J gene. The CDR3 is 16 residues long. V shed 1 base and J 1 base; nucleotides not matched to a gene: 7. Germline V CDR1 and CDR2: PRHDT, FYEKMQ (reference sequence).

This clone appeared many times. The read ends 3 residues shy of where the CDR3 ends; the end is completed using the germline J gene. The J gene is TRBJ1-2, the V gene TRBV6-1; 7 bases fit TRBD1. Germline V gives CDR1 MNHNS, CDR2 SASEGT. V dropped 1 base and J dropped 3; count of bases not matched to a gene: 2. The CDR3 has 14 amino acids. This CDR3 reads CASSEVTGDYGYTF. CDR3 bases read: TGTGCCAGCAGTGAAGTTACAGGGGACTATGGC.

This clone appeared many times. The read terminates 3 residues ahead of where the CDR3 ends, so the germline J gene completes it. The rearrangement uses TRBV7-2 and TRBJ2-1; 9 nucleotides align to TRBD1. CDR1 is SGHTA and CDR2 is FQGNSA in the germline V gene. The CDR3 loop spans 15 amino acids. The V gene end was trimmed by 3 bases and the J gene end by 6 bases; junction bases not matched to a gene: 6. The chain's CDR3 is CASSFRDRAVNEQFF. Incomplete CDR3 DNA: TGTGCCAGCAGCTTCCGGGACAGGGCCGTCAATGAG.

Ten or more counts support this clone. The CDR3 spells CASSLRVASYEQYF. The covered CDR3 bases are TGTGCCAGCAGCTTACGGGTTGCCTCCTACGAG. This chain joins TRBV11-2 and TRBJ2-7; D remains ambiguous. The read comes to an end 3 residues before the CDR3 does, leaving the germline J gene to fill in the end. Looked up from germline, CDR1 is SGHAT and CDR2 is FQNNGV. This CDR3 is built from 14 residues. V shed 2 bases and J shed 0 bases, with 8 bases lying between them.

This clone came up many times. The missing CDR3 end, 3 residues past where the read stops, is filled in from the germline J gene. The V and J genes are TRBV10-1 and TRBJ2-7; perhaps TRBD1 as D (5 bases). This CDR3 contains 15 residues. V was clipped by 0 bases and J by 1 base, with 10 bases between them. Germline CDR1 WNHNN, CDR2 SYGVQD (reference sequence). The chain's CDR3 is CASSESQAKSYEQYF. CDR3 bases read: TGCGCCAGCAGTGAGTCACAGGCGAAATCCTACGAG.

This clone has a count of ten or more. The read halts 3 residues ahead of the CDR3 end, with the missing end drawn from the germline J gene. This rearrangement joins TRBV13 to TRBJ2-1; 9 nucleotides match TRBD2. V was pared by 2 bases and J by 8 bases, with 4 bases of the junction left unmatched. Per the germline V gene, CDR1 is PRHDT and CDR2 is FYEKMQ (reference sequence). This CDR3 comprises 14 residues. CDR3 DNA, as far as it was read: TGTGCCAGCAGCTTACCCGGGACTAGCTATGAG. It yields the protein CASSLPGTSYE. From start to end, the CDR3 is CASSLPGTSYEQFF.

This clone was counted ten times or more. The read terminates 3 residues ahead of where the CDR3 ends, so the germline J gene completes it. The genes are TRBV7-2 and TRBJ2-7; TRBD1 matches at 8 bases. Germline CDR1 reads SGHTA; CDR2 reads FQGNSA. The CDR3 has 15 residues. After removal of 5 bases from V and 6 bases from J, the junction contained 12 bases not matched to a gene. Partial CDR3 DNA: TGTGCCAGCAGCGCCCGGACAGGGAGAATGGGCGAG. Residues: CASSARTGRMGE. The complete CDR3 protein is CASSARTGRMGEQYF.

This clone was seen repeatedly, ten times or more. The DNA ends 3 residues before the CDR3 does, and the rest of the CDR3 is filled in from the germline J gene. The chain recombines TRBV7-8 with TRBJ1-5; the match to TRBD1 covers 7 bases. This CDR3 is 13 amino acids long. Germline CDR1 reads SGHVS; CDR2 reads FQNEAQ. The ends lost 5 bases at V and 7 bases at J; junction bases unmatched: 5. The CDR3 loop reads CASSLRGDQPQHF. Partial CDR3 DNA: TGTGCCAGCAGCCTCAGGGGGGACCAGCCC.

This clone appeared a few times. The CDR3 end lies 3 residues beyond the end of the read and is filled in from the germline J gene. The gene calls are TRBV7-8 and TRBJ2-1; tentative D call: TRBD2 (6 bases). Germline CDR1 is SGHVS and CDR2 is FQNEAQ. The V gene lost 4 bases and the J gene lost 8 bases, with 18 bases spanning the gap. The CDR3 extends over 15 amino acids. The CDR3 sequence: CASSSAGLSLDEQFF. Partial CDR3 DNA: TGTGCCAGCAGCTCGGCGGGACTCTCTTTGGATGAG. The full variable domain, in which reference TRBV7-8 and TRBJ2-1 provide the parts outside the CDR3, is GAGVSQSPRYKVAKRGQDVALRCDPISGHVSLFWYQQALGQGPEFLTYFQNEAQLDKSGLPSDRFFAERPEGSVSTLKIQRTQQEDSAVYLCASSSAGLSLDEQFFGPGTRLTVL.

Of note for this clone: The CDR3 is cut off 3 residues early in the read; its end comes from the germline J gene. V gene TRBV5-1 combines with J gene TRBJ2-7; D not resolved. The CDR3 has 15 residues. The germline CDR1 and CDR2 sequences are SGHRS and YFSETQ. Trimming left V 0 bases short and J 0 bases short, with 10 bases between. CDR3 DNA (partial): TGCGCCAGCAGCTTGGGGTTTAGCAGCTCCTACGAG. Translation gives CASSLGFSSSYE. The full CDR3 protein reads CASSLGFSSSYEQYF.

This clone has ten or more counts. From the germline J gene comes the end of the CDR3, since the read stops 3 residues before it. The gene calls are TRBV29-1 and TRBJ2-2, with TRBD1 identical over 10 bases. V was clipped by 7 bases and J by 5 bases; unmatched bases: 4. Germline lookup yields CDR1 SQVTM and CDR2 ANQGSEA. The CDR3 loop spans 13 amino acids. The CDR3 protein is CSAWTGGTGELFF. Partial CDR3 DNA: TGCAGCGCCTGGACAGGGGGAACCGGGGAG.

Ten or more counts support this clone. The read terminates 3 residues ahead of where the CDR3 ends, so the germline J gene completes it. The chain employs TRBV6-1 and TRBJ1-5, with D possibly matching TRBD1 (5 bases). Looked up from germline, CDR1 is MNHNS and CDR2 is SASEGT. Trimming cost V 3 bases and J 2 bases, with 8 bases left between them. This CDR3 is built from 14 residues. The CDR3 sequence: CASSDLGGNQPQHF. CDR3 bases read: TGTGCCAGCAGTGACTTAGGGGGCAATCAGCCC.

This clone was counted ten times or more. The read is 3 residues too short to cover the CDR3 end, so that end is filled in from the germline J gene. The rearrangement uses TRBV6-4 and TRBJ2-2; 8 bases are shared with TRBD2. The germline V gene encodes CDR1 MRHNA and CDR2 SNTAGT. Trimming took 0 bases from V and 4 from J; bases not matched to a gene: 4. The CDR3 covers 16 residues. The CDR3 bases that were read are TGTGCCAGCAGTGACTCGACTAGCGAAGCCACCGGGGAG. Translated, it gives CASSDSTSEATGE. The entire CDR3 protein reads CASSDSTSEATGELFF.

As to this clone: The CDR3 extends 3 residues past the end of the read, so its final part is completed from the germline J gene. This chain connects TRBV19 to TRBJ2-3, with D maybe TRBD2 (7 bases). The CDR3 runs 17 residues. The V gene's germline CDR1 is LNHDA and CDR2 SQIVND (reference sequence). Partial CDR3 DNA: TGTGCCAGTACCCCCAGGTGGGGAGGGGGATTCCAAGAGACG. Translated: CASTPRWGGGFQET. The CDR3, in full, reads CASTPRWGGGFQETQYF.

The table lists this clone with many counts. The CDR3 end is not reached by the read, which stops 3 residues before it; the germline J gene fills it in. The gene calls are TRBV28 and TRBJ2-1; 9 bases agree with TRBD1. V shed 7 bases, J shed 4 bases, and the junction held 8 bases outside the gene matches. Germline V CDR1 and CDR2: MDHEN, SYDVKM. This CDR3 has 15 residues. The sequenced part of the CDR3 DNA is TGTGCCAGCATAGGGACAGGGAGGGTGTACAATGAG. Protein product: CASIGTGRVYNE. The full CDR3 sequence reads CASIGTGRVYNEQFF.

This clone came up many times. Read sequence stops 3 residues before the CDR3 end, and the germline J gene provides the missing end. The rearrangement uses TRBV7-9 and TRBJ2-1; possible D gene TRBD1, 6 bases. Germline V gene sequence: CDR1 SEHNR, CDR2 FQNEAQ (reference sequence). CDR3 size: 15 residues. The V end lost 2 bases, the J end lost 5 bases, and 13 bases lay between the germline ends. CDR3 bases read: TGTGCCAGCAGCTTATCAGGGGTAATGGACAATGAG. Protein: CASSLSGVMDNE. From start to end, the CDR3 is CASSLSGVMDNEQFF. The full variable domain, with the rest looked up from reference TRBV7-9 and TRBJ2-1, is DTGVSQNPRHKITKRGQNVTFRCDPISEHNRLYWYRQTLGQGPEFLTYFQNEAQLEKSRLLSDRFSAERPKGSFSTLEIQRTEQGDSAMYLCASSLSGVMDNEQFFGPGTRLTVL.

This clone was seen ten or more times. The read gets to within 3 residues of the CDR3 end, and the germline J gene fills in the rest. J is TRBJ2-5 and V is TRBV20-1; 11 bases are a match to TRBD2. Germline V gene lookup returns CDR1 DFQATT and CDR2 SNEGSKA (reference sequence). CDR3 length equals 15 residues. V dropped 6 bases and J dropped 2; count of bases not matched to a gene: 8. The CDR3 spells CSATKGTSGQETQYF. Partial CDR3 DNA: TGCAGTGCCACAAAGGGGACTAGCGGACAAGAGACC.